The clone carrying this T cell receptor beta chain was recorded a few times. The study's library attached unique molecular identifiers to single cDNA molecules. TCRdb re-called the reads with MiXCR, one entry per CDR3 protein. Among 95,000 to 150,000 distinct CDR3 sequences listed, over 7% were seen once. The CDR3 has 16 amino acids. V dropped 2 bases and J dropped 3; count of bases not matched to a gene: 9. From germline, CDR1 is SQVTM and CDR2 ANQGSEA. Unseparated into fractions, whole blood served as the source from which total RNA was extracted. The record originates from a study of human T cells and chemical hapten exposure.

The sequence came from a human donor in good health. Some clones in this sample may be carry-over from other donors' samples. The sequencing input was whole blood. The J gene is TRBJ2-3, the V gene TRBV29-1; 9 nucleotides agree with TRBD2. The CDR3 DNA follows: TGCAGCGTTGAACCGAATAGCGGGAGAGGTACAGATACGCAGTATTTT. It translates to CSVEPNSGRGTDTQYF.